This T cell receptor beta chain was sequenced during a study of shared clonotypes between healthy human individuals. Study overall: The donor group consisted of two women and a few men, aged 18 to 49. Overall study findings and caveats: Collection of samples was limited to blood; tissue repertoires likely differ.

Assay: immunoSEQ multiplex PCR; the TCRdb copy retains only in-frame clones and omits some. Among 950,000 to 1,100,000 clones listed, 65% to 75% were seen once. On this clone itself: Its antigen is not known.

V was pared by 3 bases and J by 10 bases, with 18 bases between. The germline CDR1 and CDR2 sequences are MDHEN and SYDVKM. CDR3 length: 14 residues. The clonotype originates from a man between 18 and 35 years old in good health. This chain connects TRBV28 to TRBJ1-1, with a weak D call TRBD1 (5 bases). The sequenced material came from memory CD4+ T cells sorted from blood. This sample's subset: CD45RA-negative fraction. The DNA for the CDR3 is TGTGCCAGCAGTTTTCGAGGGGCCCGCGTCGGAGCTTTCTTT. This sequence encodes CASSFRGARVGAFF.